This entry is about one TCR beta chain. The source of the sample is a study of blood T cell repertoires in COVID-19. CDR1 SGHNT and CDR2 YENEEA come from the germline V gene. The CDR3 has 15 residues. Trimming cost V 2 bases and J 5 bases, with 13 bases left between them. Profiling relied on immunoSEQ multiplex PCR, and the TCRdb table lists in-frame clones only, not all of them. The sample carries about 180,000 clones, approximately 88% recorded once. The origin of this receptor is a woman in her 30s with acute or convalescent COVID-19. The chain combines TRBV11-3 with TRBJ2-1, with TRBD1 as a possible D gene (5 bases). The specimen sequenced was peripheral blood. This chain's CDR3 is CASSLLRGRDNEQFF. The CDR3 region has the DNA TGTGCCAGCAGCTTACTTAGGGGAAGAGACAATGAGCAGTTCTTC.